Listed below are T cell receptor beta chains from one sample, sequenced in a study of regulatory T cells in long-lasting Graves disease. From the multiplex PCR reads, TCRdb called clonotypes with MiXCR, one entry per CDR3 protein. This sample has 450,000 to 650,000 distinct CDR3 sequences, with 15% to 20% found just once. These same data were also listed under a study on T cells in Graves' hyperthyroidism and ophthalmopathy.

Sequencing used peripheral blood mononuclear cells (PBMCs), obtained at new diagnosis, from a patient treated with antithyroid drugs. Receptors were obtained from a woman aged 35-60 years with Graves disease. Each CDR3 is given with its conserved first and last residue. The D gene is left open where the match is weak. Clone size appears in some rows only: once, few, many, or a class for an expanded clone.

D gene: TRBD1; V gene: TRBV10-2; clone size: few; CDR3 protein: CASRGGQAPLEQYF
D gene: .; V gene: TRBV5-6; clone size: few; CDR3 protein: CASSHRYLGRIYEQYF
D gene: TRBD2; V gene: TRBV5-1; clone size: many; CDR3 protein: CASRSSGAGTDTQYF
D gene: .; V gene: TRBV9; clone size: once; CDR3 protein: CASSVSGAGDYTF
D gene: TRBD1; V gene: TRBV28; clone size: many; CDR3 protein: CASSPGQGVFSGYEQYF
D gene: TRBD1; V gene: TRBV15; clone size: .; CDR3 protein: CATSRARGLGNEQFF
D gene: .; V gene: TRBV11-1; clone size: many; CDR3 protein: CASSLAPGSAEAFF
D gene: .; V gene: TRBV15; clone size: few; CDR3 protein: CATSRDLGERGYEQYF
D gene: .; V gene: TRBV11-2; clone size: many; CDR3 protein: CASSLTWYSPLHF
D gene: .; V gene: TRBV20-1; clone size: .; CDR3 protein: CSAQPGGPGTQYF
D gene: TRBD2; V gene: TRBV12-3/TRBV12-4; clone size: few; CDR3 protein: CASGVGERGAGETQYF
D gene: .; V gene: TRBV2; clone size: many; CDR3 protein: CASSEGRRQPQHF
D gene: TRBD2; V gene: TRBV6-2/TRBV6-3; clone size: .; CDR3 protein: CASSYSAGDAQYF
D gene: .; V gene: TRBV12-3/TRBV12-4; clone size: once; CDR3 protein: CASSFRGERPQHF
D gene: .; V gene: TRBV6-4; clone size: .; CDR3 protein: CASSYDRSSYNEQFF
D gene: .; V gene: TRBV5-1; clone size: .; CDR3 protein: CASSPTGGEAFF
D gene: .; V gene: TRBV5-1; clone size: .; CDR3 protein: CASSLNREKPNQPQHF
D gene: .; V gene: TRBV30; clone size: many; CDR3 protein: CAWKPVPFANTGELFF
D gene: TRBD2; V gene: TRBV3-1; clone size: few; CDR3 protein: CASSQDGGAGANTGELFF
D gene: .; V gene: TRBV11-2; clone size: .; CDR3 protein: CASSPKARGQAITYEQYF